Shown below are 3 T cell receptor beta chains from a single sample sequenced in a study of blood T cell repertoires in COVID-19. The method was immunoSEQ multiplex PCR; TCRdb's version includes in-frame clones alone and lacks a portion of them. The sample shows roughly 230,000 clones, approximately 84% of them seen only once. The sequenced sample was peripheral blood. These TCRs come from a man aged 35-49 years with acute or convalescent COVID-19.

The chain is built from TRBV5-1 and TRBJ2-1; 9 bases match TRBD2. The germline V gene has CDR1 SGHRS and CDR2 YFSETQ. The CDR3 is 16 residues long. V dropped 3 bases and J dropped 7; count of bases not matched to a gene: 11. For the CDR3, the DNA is TGCGCCAGCAGCTCAAGCACAGCGGGGGGTAGGAATGAGCAGTTCTTC. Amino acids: CASSSSTAGGRNEQFF.

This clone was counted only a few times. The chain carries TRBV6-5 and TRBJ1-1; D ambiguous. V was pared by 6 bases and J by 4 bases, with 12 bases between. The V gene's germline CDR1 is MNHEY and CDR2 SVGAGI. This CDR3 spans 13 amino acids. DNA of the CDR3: TGTGCCAGCAGACTAGAAGGAGGCACTGAAGCTTTCTTT. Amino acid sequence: CASRLEGGTEAFF.

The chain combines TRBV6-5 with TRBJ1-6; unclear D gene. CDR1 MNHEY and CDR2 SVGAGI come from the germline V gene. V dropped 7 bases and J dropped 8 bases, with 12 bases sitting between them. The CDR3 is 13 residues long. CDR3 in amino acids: CASTERGDSPLHF. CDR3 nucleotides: TGTGCCAGCACCGAACGGGGAGATTCACCCCTCCACTTT.